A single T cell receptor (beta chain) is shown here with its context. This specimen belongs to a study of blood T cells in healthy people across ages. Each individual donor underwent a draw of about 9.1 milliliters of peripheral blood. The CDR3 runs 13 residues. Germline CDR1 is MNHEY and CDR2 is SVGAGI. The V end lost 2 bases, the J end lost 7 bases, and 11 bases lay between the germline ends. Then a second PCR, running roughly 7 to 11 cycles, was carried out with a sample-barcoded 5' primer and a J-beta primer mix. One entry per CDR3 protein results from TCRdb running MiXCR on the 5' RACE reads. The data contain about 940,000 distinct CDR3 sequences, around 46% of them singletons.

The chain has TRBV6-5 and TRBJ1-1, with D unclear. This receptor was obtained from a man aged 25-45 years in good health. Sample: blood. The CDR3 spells CASSYRWAVEAFF. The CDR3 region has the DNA TGTGCCAGCAGTTACCGGTGGGCAGTTGAAGCTTTCTTT.